In this sample, the clone carrying this T cell receptor beta chain turned up once. Antigen: not known. The data were taken from a study of beta chain features in type 1 diabetes. Study observations and caveats: Type 1 diabetes patients had VDJ junctions that carried fewer insertions and more deletions. TCRB CDR3s were moderately but significantly shorter in Type 1 diabetes patients in all four CD4+ subsets.

All of the sorted populations showed purity greater than 95%. Every bit of the isolated RNA underwent reverse transcription, so sequencing read expressed TCRB transcripts. Measured with immunoSEQ multiplex PCR; TCRdb has only the in-frame clones, and not every one. The profile covers some 640,000 clones, with over 12% appearing a single time and approximately 0.043% taken by the ten largest. CDR1 is WSHSY and CDR2 is SAAADI in the germline V gene. This CDR3 contains 15 residues. V was pared by 2 bases and J by 2 bases, with 4 bases of the junction left unmatched. The chain carries TRBV10-2 and TRBJ2-3; 7 bases fit TRBD2. This sequence originates from a man between 18 and 35 years old with type 1 diabetes. The sequenced sample was naive CD4+ T cells from blood. The CDR3 DNA reads TGCGCCAGCAGTGAGCCTAGCGGACTCACAGATACGCAGTATTTT. Its translation: CASSEPSGLTDTQYF.